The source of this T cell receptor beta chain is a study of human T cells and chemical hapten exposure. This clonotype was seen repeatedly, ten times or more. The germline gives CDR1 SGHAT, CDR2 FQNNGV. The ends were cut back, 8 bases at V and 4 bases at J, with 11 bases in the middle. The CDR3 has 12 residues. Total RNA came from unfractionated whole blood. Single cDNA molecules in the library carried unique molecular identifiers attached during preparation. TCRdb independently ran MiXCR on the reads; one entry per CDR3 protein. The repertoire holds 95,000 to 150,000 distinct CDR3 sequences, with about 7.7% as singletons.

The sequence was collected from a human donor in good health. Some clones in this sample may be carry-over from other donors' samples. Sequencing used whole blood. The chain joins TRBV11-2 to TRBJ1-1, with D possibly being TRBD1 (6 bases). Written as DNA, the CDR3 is TGTGCCAGCGCGTGGGGGGCCACTGAAGCTTTCTTT. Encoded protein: CASAWGATEAFF. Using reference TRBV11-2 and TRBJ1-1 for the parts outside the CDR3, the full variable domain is EAGVAQSPRYKIIEKRQSVAFWCNPISGHATLYWYQQILGQGPKLLIQFQNNGVVDDSQLPKDRFSAERLKGVDSTLKIQPAKLEDSAVYLCASAWGATEAFFGQGTRLTVV.